These 2 T cell receptor beta chains originate from one sample sequenced in a study of blood T cell repertoires in COVID-19 (dated by TCRdb to 2020 to 2021). Library preparation was by the immunoSEQ multiplex PCR assay. TCRdb obtained this table from immuneACCESS and retained in-frame rearrangements with V and J assigned. These tables miss some clones; where compared with another copy, unresolved V genes account for less than half of the shortfall, and the remainder is unexplained. The sample table contains some 200,000 clones; only one count was recorded for 65% to 90% of them. The ten largest make up approximately 5.9% of the sample. Sequencing input: peripheral blood. The receptors here all came from a man older than 75 with acute or convalescent COVID-19.

V usage is TRBV5-1 and J usage is TRBJ1-6; no clear D gene. V lost 1 base, J lost 8 bases, and 7 bases lay in between. Germline CDR1 reads SGHRS; CDR2 reads YFSETQ. CDR3 length: 13 residues. This CDR3 reads CASSLTGDSPLHF. The CDR3 nucleotides are TGCGCCAGCAGCTTGACGGGTGATTCACCCCTCCACTTT.

V is TRBV14 and J is TRBJ2-1; D is uncertain. The germline V and J ends were trimmed by 2 bases and 4 bases, with 12 bases remaining between them. The CDR3 extends over 15 amino acids. Germline CDR1 reads SGHDN; CDR2 reads FVKESK. The chain's CDR3 is CASSQRPIGYNEQFF. CDR3 DNA: TGTGCCAGCAGCCAACGGCCAATCGGGTACAATGAGCAGTTCTTC.